This T cell receptor (beta chain) emerged from a study of shared clonotypes between healthy human individuals. Study observations and caveats: Estimated clonotype richness was generally higher in naive than memory subsets.

This CDR3 contains 13 residues. Of note for this clone: Its cognate antigen is unknown.

Only in-frame clones appear in the TCRdb table, and some are missing; sequencing was by immunoSEQ multiplex PCR. This table holds under 750,000 clones, 72% found once. This receptor was identified in a woman aged 25 to 45 in good health. Source material: memory CD4+ T cells sorted from blood. Subset here: CD45RA-negative fraction. This sequence joins TRBV12-1 and TRBJ1-5. TRBV12-1 is assigned pseudogene status. The CDR3 bases are TGTGCCAGCAGCTTAAGGGAGAATCAGCCCCAGCATTTT. The encoded protein is CASSLRENQPQHF.